The 15 T cell receptor beta chains reported below all come from one sample, sequenced in a study of post-analysis software for immune sequencing data. What these receptors recognize is not known. Points from the study as a whole: In patients, five or six TRBV segments were more frequent than in controls, with TRBV5-6, TRBV5-1 and TRBV20-1 among them.

Libraries were made from TCR beta cDNA, and they carried unique molecular identifiers. MiXCR was run by TCRdb on the PCR reads, yielding one entry per CDR3 protein. The profile covers under 200,000 distinct CDR3 sequences, with 29% appearing a single time and about 3.7% taken by the ten largest. Sequenced sample: blood. The receptors derive from a girl under 18 with multiple sclerosis.

This chain uses TRBV5-5 with TRBJ1-2; D gene ambiguous. Germline V gene sequence: CDR1 SGHKS, CDR2 YYEKEE (reference sequence). CDR3 length equals 15 residues. Trimming took off 0 bases at V and 4 bases at J, with 13 bases between the two ends. In DNA, the CDR3 is TGTGCCAGCAGCTTGGCAAGGGCAGAAACCTATGGCTACACCTTC. It yields the protein CASSLARAETYGYTF.

In its sample, this clonotype was seen many times. V gene TRBV29-1 combines with J gene TRBJ2-5; no firm D call. Trimming pared 4 bases from V and 1 base from J, leaving 7 bases between. The CDR3 is 12 residues long. Looked up from germline, CDR1 is SQVTM and CDR2 is ANQGSEA. CDR3 region: CSVVGFQETQYF. CDR3 sequence (DNA): TGCAGCGTTGTTGGGTTCCAAGAGACCCAGTACTTC.

The chain employs TRBV6-1 and TRBJ2-5; the D gene could be TRBD1 or TRBD2 (5 bases each). Gene TRBJ2-7 matches the end of the DNA better, so the J call may be wrong. Per germline, CDR1 MNHNS and CDR2 SASEGT. The CDR3 extends over 13 amino acids. The CDR3 DNA sequence: TGTGCCAGCAGTGAATTGGGGGAACGCGAGCAGTACTTC. Amino acids: CASSELGEREQYF.

Details on this clonotype: A read error is possible here, since a much larger clone lies one base away. V gene TRBV4-1 combines with J gene TRBJ2-5, with D maybe TRBD1 (6 bases). This CDR3 contains 12 residues. V lost 1 base to trimming and J lost 12 bases, with 12 bases between them. Germline CDR1 reads MGHRA; CDR2 reads YSYEKL. CDR3 in amino acids: CASSQVQGVKYF. As DNA, the CDR3 is TGCGCCAGCAGCCAAGTACAGGGCGTAAAGTACTTC.

This clonotype has only a few counts. A read error may be the cause here, since a much bigger clone is one base away. The rearrangement uses TRBV29-1 and TRBJ2-5; 9 bases map to TRBD1. The closer fit of TRBJ2-7 to the DNA end suggests the J call may be wrong. Germline values: CDR1 SQVTM, CDR2 ANQGSEA. The CDR3 spans 13 residues. CDR3 sequence (DNA): TGCAGCGCCCTCGGACAGGGGTGGGACGAGCAGTACTTC. It codes for CSALGQGWDEQYF.

The V and J genes are TRBV6-5 and TRBJ1-1, with D unresolved. With 0 bases removed from V and 4 bases from J, the gap between germline ends came to 12 bases. The CDR3 runs 15 residues. The V gene's germline CDR1 is MNHEY and CDR2 SVGAGI. In DNA form, the CDR3 reads TGTGCCAGCAGTTACTCTGCCTTGGGGTTCACTGAAGCTTTCTTT. Encoded protein: CASSYSALGFTEAFF.

This clonotype was counted many times. The rearrangement uses TRBV29-1 and TRBJ2-7, with D possibly TRBD2 on 5 matching bases. There are 13 residues in the CDR3. Germline V lookup: CDR1 SQVTM, CDR2 ANQGSEA. V lost 1 base to trimming and J lost 1 base, with 8 bases between them. CDR3 loop: CSVEGGQSYEQYF. The CDR3 DNA sequence: TGCAGCGTTGAAGGCGGGCAATCCTACGAGCAGTACTTC.

This clonotype was detected only a few times. The V and J genes are TRBV20-1 and TRBJ2-5, with TRBD2 matching over 13 bases. The CDR3 contains 17 residues. The V gene's germline CDR1 is DFQATT and CDR2 SNEGSKA (reference sequence). CDR3 protein: CREKPGLAGFIEETQYF. CDR3 DNA sequence: TGCAGGGAAAAGCCGGGACTAGCGGGATTCATCGAGGAGACCCAGTACTTC.

This clonotype was recorded a few times. CDR3 region: CASSLRAAAYGYTF. The CDR3 bases are TGTGCCAGCAGTTTAAGGGCGGCGGCCTATGGCTACACCTTC. The chain employs TRBV12-3 or TRBV12-4 and TRBJ1-2, with unresolved D. The V end lost 2 bases, the J end lost 4 bases, and 11 bases lay between the germline ends. The CDR3 length is 14 residues.

This clonotype was observed many times. The genes are TRBV29-1 and TRBJ1-2; no reliable D call. The CDR3 length is 12 residues. Germline V gene sequence: CDR1 SQVTM, CDR2 ANQGSEA. The V gene lost 0 bases and the J gene lost 4 bases, with 6 bases spanning the gap. The CDR3 bases are TGCAGCGTTGAAGAGACGACCTATGGCTACACCTTC. Protein product: CSVEETTYGYTF.

This clonotype showed up just a few times. V usage is TRBV5-1 and J usage is TRBJ1-2; perhaps TRBD1 as D (5 bases). The CDR3 runs 15 residues. Trimming stripped 4 bases from V and 3 bases from J, with 16 bases between. Germline V lookup: CDR1 SGHRS, CDR2 YFSETQ. CDR3 sequence reads: CASSKLPQGDYGYTF. The DNA for the CDR3 is TGCGCCAGCAGCAAATTACCCCAGGGAGACTATGGCTACACCTTC.

The genes are TRBV11-2 and TRBJ2-3, with 13 positions matching TRBD2. The length of the CDR3 is 16 residues. V gave up 5 bases and J gave up 4 bases; unmatched junction bases: 6. CDR1 SGHAT and CDR2 FQNNGV come from the germline V gene. The CDR3 here is CASSAKGLAGADTQYF. The CDR3 DNA sequence: TGTGCCAGCAGCGCAAAAGGACTAGCGGGAGCAGATACGCAGTATTTT.

This clonotype was detected a few times. The rearrangement joins TRBV4-2 to TRBJ2-1, with 10 bases fitting TRBD2. Losses at the gene ends were 3 bases for V and 12 bases for J; bases not matched to a gene: 14. From germline, CDR1 is LGHNA and CDR2 YNFKEQ. CDR3 size: 16 residues. The CDR3: CASSQRVTSGAVGQFF. The DNA for the CDR3 is TGTGCCAGCAGCCAGCGCGTCACTAGCGGGGCCGTGGGGCAGTTCTTC.

This clonotype came up a few times. The J gene is TRBJ2-5, the V gene TRBV5-5; D remains ambiguous. CDR1 and CDR2 from the germline V gene are SGHKS and YYEKEE (reference sequence). The CDR3 consists of 13 residues. Trimming pared 2 bases from V and 3 bases from J, leaving 8 bases between. The chain's CDR3 is CASSFQLEETQYF. For the CDR3, the DNA is TGTGCCAGCAGCTTTCAATTGGAAGAGACCCAGTACTTC.

This clonotype was seen ten or more times. The chain employs TRBV5-1 and TRBJ2-7; 8 bases map to TRBD2. The V gene end was trimmed by 1 base and the J gene end by 5 bases; junction bases not matched to a gene: 8. Per germline, CDR1 SGHRS and CDR2 YFSETQ. The CDR3 sequence is 15 residues long. CDR3 loop: CASSLRRAGVDEQYF. The CDR3 DNA sequence: TGCGCCAGCAGCTTGCGACGAGCGGGAGTTGACGAGCAGTACTTC.